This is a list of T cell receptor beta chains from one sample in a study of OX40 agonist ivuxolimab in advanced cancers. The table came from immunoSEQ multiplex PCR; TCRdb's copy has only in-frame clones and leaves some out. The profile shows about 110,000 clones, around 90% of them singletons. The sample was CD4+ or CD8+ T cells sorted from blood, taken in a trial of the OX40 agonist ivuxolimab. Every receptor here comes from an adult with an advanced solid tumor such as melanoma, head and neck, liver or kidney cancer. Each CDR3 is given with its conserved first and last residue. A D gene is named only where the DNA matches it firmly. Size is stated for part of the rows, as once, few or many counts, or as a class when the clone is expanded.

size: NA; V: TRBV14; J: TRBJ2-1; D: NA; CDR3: CASSQDNTLLYNEQFF; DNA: TGTGCCAGCAGCCAAGATAATACCCTTCTCTACAATGAGCAGTTCTTC
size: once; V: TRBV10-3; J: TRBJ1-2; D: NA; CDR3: CAISESAGSQGGYTF; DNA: TGTGCCATCAGTGAGTCGGCCGGGTCTCAGGGTGGCTACACCTTC
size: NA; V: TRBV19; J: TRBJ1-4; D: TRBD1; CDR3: CASSRTGKARNNEKLFF; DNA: TGTGCCAGTAGTCGGACAGGGAAGGCAAGGAATAATGAAAAACTGTTTTTT
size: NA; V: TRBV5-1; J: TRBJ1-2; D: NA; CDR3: CASRSNRDFARGYTF; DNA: TGCGCCAGCCGAAGTAACAGGGATTTCGCGCGAGGCTACACCTTC
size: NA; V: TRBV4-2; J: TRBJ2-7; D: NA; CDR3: CASSQDHGTYEQYF; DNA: TGTGCCAGCAGCCAAGATCATGGTACCTACGAGCAGTACTTC
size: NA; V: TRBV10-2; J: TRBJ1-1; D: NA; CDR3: CASSFAAENTEAFF; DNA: TGCGCCAGCAGTTTTGCGGCCGAGAACACTGAAGCTTTCTTT
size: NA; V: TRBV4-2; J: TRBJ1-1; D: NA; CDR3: CASSQEAAFTEAFF; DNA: TGTGCCAGCAGCCAAGAGGCAGCTTTCACTGAAGCTTTCTTT
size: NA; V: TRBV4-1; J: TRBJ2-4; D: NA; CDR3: CASSQTYKTDHLKNIQYF; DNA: TGCGCCAGCAGCCAAACCTATAAGACGGACCACCTCAAAAACATTCAGTACTTC
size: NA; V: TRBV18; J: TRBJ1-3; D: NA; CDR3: CASSPGATSGNTIYF; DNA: TGTGCCAGCTCACCAGGGGCGACCTCTGGAAACACCATATATTTT
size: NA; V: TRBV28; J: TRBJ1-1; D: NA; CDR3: CASRAGDSLNTEAFF; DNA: TGTGCCAGCAGGGCCGGTGACAGCCTTAACACTGAAGCTTTCTTT
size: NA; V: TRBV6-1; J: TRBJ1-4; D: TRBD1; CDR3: CASVDSGTGDEKLFF; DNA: TGTGCCAGCGTAGACTCCGGGACAGGGGACGAAAAACTGTTTTTT
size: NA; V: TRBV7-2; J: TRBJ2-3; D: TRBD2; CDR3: CASSLSGATDTQYF; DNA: TGTGCCAGCAGCTTGAGCGGGGCAACAGATACGCAGTATTTT
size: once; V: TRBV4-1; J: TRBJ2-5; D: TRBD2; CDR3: CASSQETAGGETQYF; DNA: TGCGCCAGCAGCCAAGAAACCGCGGGAGGAGAGACCCAGTACTTC